The 25 T cell receptor beta chains below come from one sample, sequenced in a study of blood T cell repertoires in COVID-19. Data came from immunoSEQ multiplex PCR; TCRdb stores just in-frame clones and leaves some out. The data show some 190,000 clones, 84% seen once. Sequencing was carried out using peripheral blood. These receptors were taken from a woman aged 70-85 years with active or convalescent COVID-19.

The chain is built from TRBV5-5 and TRBJ2-1, with 9 bases aligning to TRBD2. Germline V gene lookup returns CDR1 SGHKS and CDR2 YYEKEE (reference sequence). V lost 4 bases and J lost 4; bases outside the gene matches: 6. The CDR3 runs 15 residues. For the CDR3, the DNA is TGTGCCAGCAGCCTCTGGACTAGCGCGTACAATGAGCAGTTCTTC. Encoded protein: CASSLWTSAYNEQFF. Full variable domain (outside the CDR3, taken from reference TRBV5-5 and TRBJ2-1): DAGVTQSPTHLIKTRGQQVTLRCSPISGHKSVSWYQQVLGQGPQFIFQYYEKEERGRGNFPDRFSARQFPNYSSELNVNALLLGDSALYLCASSLWTSAYNEQFFGPGTRLTVL.

CDR3 sequence: CASGPRSRETQYF. CDR3 in DNA: TGTGCCAGCGGCCCGCGGAGCCGGGAGACCCAGTACTTC. This chain uses TRBV2 with TRBJ2-5; D remains ambiguous. This CDR3 has 13 amino acids. With 8 bases removed from V and 5 bases from J, the gap between germline ends came to 15 bases. Germline V lookup: CDR1 SNHLY, CDR2 FYNNEI.

This chain connects TRBV5-4 to TRBJ1-3; 10 bases map to TRBD1. This CDR3 region has 17 residues. The J segment lost 0 bases and the V segment lost 4 bases, leaving 7 bases of the junction unmatched. Germline V CDR1 and CDR2: SGHNT, YYREEE (reference sequence). The CDR3 spells CASSQRTGGISGNTIYF. CDR3 in DNA: TGTGCCAGCAGCCAAAGGACAGGGGGTATCTCTGGAAACACCATATATTTT. Variable domain in full (rest from reference TRBV5-4 and TRBJ1-3): ETGVTQSPTHLIKTRGQQVTLRCSSQSGHNTVSWYQQALGQGPQFIFQYYREEENGRGNFPPRFSGLQFPNYSSELNVNALELDDSALYLCASSQRTGGISGNTIYFGEGSWLTVV.

The chain recombines TRBV5-6 with TRBJ1-1; 7 nucleotides agree with TRBD1. The CDR3 is 14 residues long. In germline, CDR1 is SGHDT, CDR2 YYEEEE. The ends lost 7 bases at V and 2 bases at J; junction bases unmatched: 8. DNA for the CDR3: TGTGCCAGCCGCACGGGACAGTTAAACACTGAAGCTTTCTTT. Protein sequence: CASRTGQLNTEAFF.

This clone came up once. The chain has TRBV10-3 and TRBJ1-3; D remains unclear. Trimming left V 2 bases short and J 6 bases short, with 8 bases between. The CDR3 totals 13 residues. The germline CDR1 and CDR2 sequences are ENHRY and SYGVKD. In nucleotides, the CDR3 is TGTGCCATCAGTGAGGGAGGTATAAACACCATATATTTT. Its translation: CAISEGGINTIYF.

The J gene is TRBJ2-3, the V gene TRBV7-9; no clear D gene. The ends were cut back, 5 bases at V and 8 bases at J, with 11 bases in the middle. This CDR3 comprises 12 residues. Germline V lookup: CDR1 SEHNR, CDR2 FQNEAQ (reference sequence). The CDR3 is CASSRESFTQYF. The CDR3 DNA is TGTGCCAGCAGCCGAGAGAGTTTTACGCAGTATTTT.

This clone has just one count. The rearrangement uses TRBV14 and TRBJ1-1, with 8 bases lining up with TRBD1. J lost 0 bases, V lost 2 bases, and 5 bases had no gene match. The CDR3 contains 16 residues. Germline V gene data show CDR1 as SGHDN and CDR2 as FVKESK. Here the CDR3 DNA reads TGTGCCAGCAGCCAAAACAGGGGGACCATGAACACTGAAGCTTTCTTT. Protein product: CASSQNRGTMNTEAFF.

The V call is TRBV10-1, the J call TRBJ1-2; possible D gene TRBD1, 6 bases. Trimming removed 3 bases at V and 2 bases at J, with 10 bases between. Germline V gene sequence: CDR1 WNHNN, CDR2 SYGVQD (reference sequence). The CDR3 runs 14 residues. The CDR3 DNA reads TGCGCCAGCAGTGACCATGGACAGAACTATGGCTACACCTTC. This translates into CASSDHGQNYGYTF.

This rearrangement joins TRBV19 to TRBJ1-4, with 8 bases lining up with TRBD1. CDR1 and CDR2 from the germline V gene are LNHDA and SQIVND (reference sequence). Trimming at V came to 5 bases and at J to 8 bases, leaving 10 bases not matched to a gene. CDR3 length equals 15 residues. CDR3 loop: CASSPNRGGREKLFF. The CDR3 DNA sequence: TGTGCCAGTAGTCCTAACAGGGGGGGTCGAGAAAAACTGTTTTTT.

The V call is TRBV3-1 (or the pseudogene TRBV3-2), the J call TRBJ2-1; 14 bases match TRBD2. The V and J ends lost 4 bases and 8 bases, in that order; junction bases with no gene match: 4. This CDR3 has 15 amino acids. CDR1 and CDR2 (germline): LGHDT, YNNKEL (reference sequence). The CDR3 is CASSRGTSGSYEQFF. The DNA of the CDR3 is TGTGCCAGCAGCCGAGGGACTAGCGGGAGCTATGAGCAGTTCTTC.

The CDR3 bases are TGTGCCAGCAGCCAGACTCCGGTCTCCCATCAGCCCCAGCATTTT. This sequence encodes CASSQTPVSHQPQHF. The chain joins TRBV3-1 (or the pseudogene TRBV3-2) to TRBJ1-5; D is undetermined. Trimming shortened V by 3 bases and J by 5 bases, and 14 bases separated the two germline ends. The CDR3 consists of 15 residues. In germline, CDR1 is LGHDT, CDR2 YNNKEL (reference sequence).

The chain recombines TRBV10-1 with TRBJ1-6; tentatively, D is TRBD1 (6 bases). V lost 4 bases and J 7 bases, leaving 11 bases between the germline ends. The CDR3 is 14 amino acids. Germline lookup yields CDR1 WNHNN and CDR2 SYGVQD (reference sequence). The CDR3 DNA reads as TGCGCCAGCAGTGCTGCAGGGGACAATTCACCCCTCCACTTT. The encoded protein is CASSAAGDNSPLHF.

The chain links TRBV7-3 to TRBJ2-3; 10 nucleotides match TRBD2. V dropped 5 bases and J dropped 5; count of bases not matched to a gene: 16. The germline V gene encodes CDR1 SGHTA and CDR2 FQGTGA. The CDR3 covers 18 residues. Written as DNA, the CDR3 is TGTGCCAGCAGCGATTCGGGGACTAGCGTGATTGGTTTAGATACGCAGTATTTT. Its protein is CASSDSGTSVIGLDTQYF.

The chain has TRBV6-5 and TRBJ1-3; 8 bases map to TRBD1. The CDR3 runs to 16 residues. Germline V gene data show CDR1 as MNHEY and CDR2 as SVGAGI. Trimming at V came to 4 bases and at J to 2 bases, leaving 7 bases not matched to a gene. CDR3 DNA sequence: TGTGCCAGCAGTTCCGGGACAGGTATCACTGGAAACACCATATATTTT. Translation gives CASSSGTGITGNTIYF.

The genes are TRBV29-1 and TRBJ2-7, with TRBD2 matching 12 bases. J was trimmed by 6 bases and V by 6 bases; bases with no gene match: 6. Per the germline V gene, CDR1 is SQVTM and CDR2 is ANQGSEA. This CDR3 is built from 13 residues. CDR3 sequence: CSVGGLAGLEQYF. CDR3 DNA sequence: TGCAGCGTGGGGGGACTAGCGGGTCTCGAGCAGTACTTC.

This clone appeared many times. The rearrangement joins TRBV12-2 to TRBJ1-2. TRBV12-2 is deemed a pseudogene. CDR3 length: 17 amino acids. The CDR3 protein is CASRLARTGGAFYGYTF. The CDR3 nucleotides read TGTGCAAGTCGCTTAGCGAGGACGGGGGGCGCTTTCTATGGCTACACCTTC.

The chain links TRBV21-1 to TRBJ1-5; the table gives TRBD1 as D, unverified against the DNA. TRBV21-1 is an annotated pseudogene. The CDR3 has 16 amino acids. In DNA, the CDR3 is TGTGCCAGCAGCACTGACAGCGTCCATAGCAATCAGCCCCAGCATTTT. This encodes CASSTDSVHSNQPQHF.

This clone was seen many times. This sequence joins TRBV9 and TRBJ2-1, with D uncertain. V lost 0 bases, J lost 0 bases, and 7 bases lay in between. Germline CDR1 reads SGDLS; CDR2 reads YYNGEE. The CDR3 spans 15 residues. CDR3 loop: CASSVAAVSYNEQFF. In DNA form, the CDR3 reads TGTGCCAGCAGCGTAGCGGCGGTCTCCTACAATGAGCAGTTCTTC.

This clone was seen ten or more times. V usage is TRBV21-1 and J usage is TRBJ1-5. TRBV21-1 is annotated as a pseudogene. This CDR3 has 12 residues. DNA of the CDR3: TGTGCCAGCAGCAAAAGTACGGAGCCCCAGCATTTT. As protein: CASSKSTEPQHF.

The V gene is TRBV7-9, the J gene TRBJ2-7; 8 positions agree with TRBD1. V lost 3 bases and J lost 5; bases outside the gene matches: 6. Germline assignment: CDR1 SEHNR and CDR2 FQNEAQ (reference sequence). This CDR3 is 14 amino acids long. The CDR3 region is CASSLGQAGHEQYF. Written as DNA, the CDR3 is TGTGCCAGCAGCTTGGGACAGGCAGGCCACGAGCAGTACTTC.

V is TRBV11-2 and J is TRBJ1-1; 8 bases are shared with TRBD1. This CDR3 has 14 amino acids. V was clipped by 4 bases and J by 6 bases; unmatched bases: 7. Germline V gene lookup returns CDR1 SGHAT and CDR2 FQNNGV. CDR3 sequence reads: CASSSSDRAAEAFF. CDR3 coding DNA: TGTGCCAGCAGCTCGTCGGACAGGGCCGCTGAAGCTTTCTTT.

This chain joins TRBV29-1 and TRBJ1-1, with 8 bases aligning to TRBD1. The J segment lost 1 base and the V segment lost 6 bases, leaving 1 base of the junction unmatched. Germline CDR1 is SQVTM and CDR2 is ANQGSEA. This CDR3 is built from 12 residues. The CDR3 loop is CSVDRGNTEAFF. As DNA, the CDR3 is TGCAGCGTCGACAGGGGGAACACTGAAGCTTTCTTT.

This clone is a singleton in its sample. The V call is TRBV5-1, the J call TRBJ1-1; 8 bases align to TRBD1. CDR3 length: 14 amino acids. Looked up from germline, CDR1 is SGHRS and CDR2 is YFSETQ. Trimming took 4 bases from V and 1 from J; bases not matched to a gene: 3. The CDR3 region is CASSQGQANTEAFF. CDR3 sequence (DNA): TGCGCCAGCAGCCAGGGACAGGCGAACACTGAAGCTTTCTTT.

This clone showed up just a few times. This sequence joins TRBV24-1 and TRBJ1-2; D may be TRBD1 (6 bases). Trimming pared 6 bases from V and 5 bases from J, leaving 18 bases between. CDR1 is KGHDR and CDR2 is SFDVKD in the germline V gene. The CDR3 is 15 amino acids. DNA for the CDR3: TGTGCCACCAGTTGGGGGGCGCGGGGGTCTTATGGCTACACCTTC. Translating gives CATSWGARGSYGYTF.

There are a few counts of this clone. The rearrangement links TRBV3-1 (or the pseudogene TRBV3-2) to TRBJ2-1; a possible D gene is TRBD2 (5 bases). This CDR3 region has 16 residues. V dropped 3 bases and J dropped 1 base, with 13 bases sitting between them. CDR1 and CDR2 (germline): LGHDT, YNNKEL (reference sequence). In nucleotides, the CDR3 is TGTGCCAGCAGCCAGGCCCGGACGGGGTCCTACAATGAGCAGTTCTTC. Its translation is CASSQARTGSYNEQFF.